This TCR beta chain was captured by sequencing in a study of OX40 agonist ivuxolimab in advanced cancers. Findings of the study overall: Partial responders treated at 0.1-3.0 mg/kg exhibited clonal expansion among the lowest measured.

With respect to this clone: As yet, its antigen is unknown.

The method was immunoSEQ multiplex PCR; TCRdb's version includes in-frame clones alone and lacks a portion of them. This sample has 98,000 or so clones, with over 75% found just once. V was pared by 5 bases and J by 7 bases, with 15 bases between. Germline CDR1 is SQVTM and CDR2 is ANQGSEA. The CDR3 spans 12 residues. This chain uses TRBV29-1 with TRBJ2-7; tentative D call: TRBD1 (6 bases). The sequences come from CD4+ or CD8+ T cells sorted from blood, collected in a trial of the OX40 agonist ivuxolimab. This TCR came from an adult with an advanced solid tumor such as melanoma, head and neck, liver or kidney cancer. The CDR3 bases are TGCAGCGTTAGTACAGGGCTTGGGGAGCAGTACTTC. Its protein product is CSVSTGLGEQYF.